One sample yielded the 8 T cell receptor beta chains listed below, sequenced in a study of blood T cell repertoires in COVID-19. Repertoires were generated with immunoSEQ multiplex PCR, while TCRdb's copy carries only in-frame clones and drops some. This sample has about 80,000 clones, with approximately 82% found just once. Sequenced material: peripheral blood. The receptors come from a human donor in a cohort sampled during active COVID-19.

As DNA, the CDR3 is TGTGCCAGCTCACCACAGTCTCCACAGGGCGTCAACGAGCAGTACTTC. Translated, it gives CASSPQSPQGVNEQYF. V gene TRBV18 combines with J gene TRBJ2-7, with a tentative D call TRBD1 (6 bases). Germline CDR1 and CDR2: KGHSH and LQKENI. Trimming took 1 base from V and 5 from J, leaving 18 bases between them. CDR3 size: 16 residues.

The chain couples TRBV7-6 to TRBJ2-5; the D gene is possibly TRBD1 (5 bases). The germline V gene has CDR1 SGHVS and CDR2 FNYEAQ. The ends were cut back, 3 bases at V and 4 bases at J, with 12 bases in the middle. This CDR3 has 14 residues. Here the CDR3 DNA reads TGTGCCAGCAGCTTTACCTGGGGCACAGAGACCCAGTACTTC. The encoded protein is CASSFTWGTETQYF.

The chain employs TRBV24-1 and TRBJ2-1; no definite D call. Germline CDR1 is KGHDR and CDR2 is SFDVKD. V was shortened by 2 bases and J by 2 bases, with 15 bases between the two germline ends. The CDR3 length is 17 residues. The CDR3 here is CATSDSLGAVTYNEQFF. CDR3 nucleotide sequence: TGTGCCACCAGTGATTCCCTAGGAGCCGTAACCTACAATGAGCAGTTCTTC.

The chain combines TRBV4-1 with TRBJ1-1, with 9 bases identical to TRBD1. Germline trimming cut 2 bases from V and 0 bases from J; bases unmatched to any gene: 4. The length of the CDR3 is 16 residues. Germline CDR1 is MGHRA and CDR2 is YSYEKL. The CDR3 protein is CASSQRQGVMNTEAFF. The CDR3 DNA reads TGCGCCAGCAGCCAACGACAGGGGGTAATGAACACTGAAGCTTTCTTT.

The CDR3, as DNA: TGTGCCAGCAGCTTAGAGCTGCGCTCTGGAAACACCATATATTTT. This translates into CASSLELRSGNTIYF. The rearrangement joins TRBV7-2 to TRBJ1-3; D is uncertain. The V and J ends lost 1 base and 0 bases respectively, with 7 bases between them. CDR1 and CDR2 (germline): SGHTA, FQGNSA. This CDR3 contains 15 residues.

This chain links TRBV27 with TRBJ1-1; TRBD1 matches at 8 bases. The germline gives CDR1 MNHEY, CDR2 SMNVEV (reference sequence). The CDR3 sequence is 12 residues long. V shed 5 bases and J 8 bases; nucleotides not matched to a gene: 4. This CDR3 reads CASSGTGGEAFF. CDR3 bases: TGTGCCAGCAGTGGAACAGGGGGGGAAGCTTTCTTT.

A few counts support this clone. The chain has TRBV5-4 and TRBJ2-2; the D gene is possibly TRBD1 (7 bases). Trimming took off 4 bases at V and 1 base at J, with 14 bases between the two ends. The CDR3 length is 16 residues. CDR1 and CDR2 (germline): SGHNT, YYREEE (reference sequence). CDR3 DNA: TGTGCCAGCAGCAAGGAGGGGACAGAGAACACCGGGGAGCTGTTTTTT. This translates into CASSKEGTENTGELFF.

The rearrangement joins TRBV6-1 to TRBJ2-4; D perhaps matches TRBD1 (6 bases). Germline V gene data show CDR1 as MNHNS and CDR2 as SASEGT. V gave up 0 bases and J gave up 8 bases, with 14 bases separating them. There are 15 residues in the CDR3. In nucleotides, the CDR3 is TGTGCCAGCAGTGAAGCAGGAGGACAGAGAGACATTCAGTACTTC. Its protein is CASSEAGGQRDIQYF.